This passage covers 14 T cell receptor beta chains from one sample sequenced in a study of T cells in Graves' hyperthyroidism and ophthalmopathy. Template material for amplifying TCR beta CDR3 regions consisted of RNA transcripts. HTBI primers were employed in a first-round RT-PCR of the TCR CDR3. TCRdb fed the multiplex PCR reads into MiXCR, producing one record per CDR3 protein. The sample contains some 350,000 distinct CDR3 sequences, 20% to 30% of which appear only once. The sample comprised blood. Receptors originate from a man aged 45-65 years with Graves' hyperthyroidism.

This clonotype was observed a few times. V is TRBV29-1 and J is TRBJ2-7; TRBD1 might be the D (6 bases). Deletions cut 6 bases from V and 6 bases from J, with 15 bases between. The CDR3 length is 12 residues. Germline V gene data show CDR1 as SQVTM and CDR2 as ANQGSEA. The CDR3 DNA follows: TGCAGCGTCGCGCTACAGGGAGTCGAGCAGTACTTC. This codes for CSVALQGVEQYF.

This clonotype was recorded a few times. The chain has TRBV28 and TRBJ2-7, with D maybe TRBD1 (6 bases). Trimming left V 7 bases short and J 3 bases short, with 10 bases between. The CDR3 runs 12 residues. Germline CDR1 MDHEN, CDR2 SYDVKM. The CDR3 DNA follows: TGTGCCAGCAACAAGGGGGACTACGAGCAGTACTTC. As protein: CASNKGDYEQYF.

A remark on this clonotype: Germline and junction disagree at one end, which may indicate a read error. V gene TRBV3-1 combines with J gene TRBJ1-1; D is perhaps TRBD1 (6 bases). Germline values: CDR1 LGHDT, CDR2 YNNKEL (reference sequence). The length of the CDR3 is 12 residues. CDR3 coding DNA: TGTGCCAGCAGCTTGGTGGGGGCTGAAGCTTACTTT. As protein: CASSLVGAEAYF.

This clonotype was detected many times. The V and J genes are TRBV5-1 and TRBJ2-5; 7 bases are shared with TRBD2. Per germline, CDR1 SGHRS and CDR2 YFSETQ. The CDR3 sequence is 15 residues long. The junction had 11 bases not matched to a gene; V was cut back by 4 bases and J by 5 bases. The CDR3 region is CASSLDGREYETQYF. The CDR3 nucleotides read TGCGCCAGCAGCCTTGACGGGCGGGAGTATGAGACCCAGTACTTC.

Concerning this clonotype: A much larger clone differs by one base, so this may be a read error. The chain combines TRBV18 with TRBJ1-5; 7 bases map to TRBD1. Near its end, the DNA agrees better with TRBJ2-3, so the J call may be wrong. From germline, CDR1 is KGHSH and CDR2 LQKENI. The CDR3 contains 13 residues. CDR3 residues: CATKDRANQPQYF. The CDR3 coding sequence is TGTGCCACCAAAGACAGGGCCAATCAGCCCCAGTATTTT.

This clonotype was seen ten or more times. This chain links TRBV27 with TRBJ2-1, with 7 bases identical to TRBD2. The V and J ends lost 6 bases and 8 bases, in that order; junction bases with no gene match: 7. The CDR3 spans 13 residues. Germline V gene sequence: CDR1 MNHEY, CDR2 SMNVEV (reference sequence). DNA for the CDR3: TGTGCCAGCAGAGCGGGGCTAGCCCATGAGCAGTTCTTC. This gives the protein CASRAGLAHEQFF.

The chain recombines TRBV12-5 with TRBJ2-2, with 11 positions matching TRBD2. Germline CDR1 and CDR2: LGHNT and FRNRAP. The CDR3 runs to 17 residues. V dropped 7 bases and J dropped 1; count of bases not matched to a gene: 8. CDR3 loop: CASVATSGRWNTGELFF. The DNA for the CDR3 is TGTGCTAGTGTAGCAACTAGCGGGAGATGGAACACCGGGGAGCTGTTTTTT.

A word on this clonotype: At one boundary the junction diverges from the germline segment, which might be a read error. V and J are TRBV12-3 or TRBV12-4 and TRBJ2-1; a weak D match, TRBD1 (7 bases). The CDR3 contains 11 residues. DNA of the CDR3: TGTGCCAGCAGTTTGCGAGGGGGCGGGATCTTC. It specifies CASSLRGGGIF.

This clonotype was seen ten or more times. The CDR3 DNA is TGTGCCAGTACGTGGGGGGGGCAGGGGTCAGATACGCAGTATTTT. The encoded protein is CASTWGGQGSDTQYF. The rearrangement uses TRBV19 and TRBJ2-3, with TRBD2 as a possible D gene (7 bases). V shed 7 bases and J shed 4 bases, with 18 bases lying between them. The V gene's germline CDR1 is LNHDA and CDR2 SQIVND (reference sequence). CDR3 length: 15 residues.

Remarks on this clonotype: At one boundary the junction diverges from the germline segment, which might be a read error. The chain combines TRBV4-1 with TRBJ1-4, with 7 bases aligning to TRBD1. Germline CDR1 reads MGHRA; CDR2 reads YSYEKL. The CDR3 spans 19 residues. The CDR3 region has the DNA TGCGCCAGCAGCCAAGGACCGGGACAGCCAACTCAAGGAGGTGAAAAACCGTTTTTT. Its translation is CASSQGPGQPTQGGEKPFF.

J is TRBJ2-3 and V is TRBV10-3; no firm D call. Germline V gene sequence: CDR1 ENHRY, CDR2 SYGVKD. This CDR3 has 13 residues. The germline V and J ends were trimmed by 6 bases and 4 bases, with 11 bases remaining between them. The CDR3 nucleotides read TGTGCCATCAGCCTGAGTAGTCCAGATACGCAGTATTTT. This encodes CAISLSSPDTQYF.

This clonotype was picked up many times. The CDR3 region is CASSWDGTEAFF. The CDR3, as DNA: TGTGCCAGCAGTTGGGACGGCACTGAAGCTTTCTTT. The gene calls are TRBV12-3 or TRBV12-4 and TRBJ1-1, with D possibly being TRBD1 (5 bases). V lost 4 bases and J lost 4, with 7 bases in between. The CDR3 is 12 residues long.

At least ten counts were recorded for this clonotype. The chain is built from TRBV6-1 and TRBJ2-2; D might be TRBD1 or TRBD2, each matching 5 bases. V was clipped by 5 bases and J by 7 bases, with 20 bases between them. CDR3 length: 16 residues. CDR1 MNHNS and CDR2 SASEGT come from the germline V gene. CDR3 DNA sequence: TGTGCCAGCAGTAAAACCCCACACGGGGCGGACGGGGAGCTGTTTTTT. The encoded protein is CASSKTPHGADGELFF.

This clonotype was detected many times. The V call is TRBV7-2, the J call TRBJ1-2; TRBD1 might be the D (6 bases). CDR1 is SGHTA, CDR2 FQGNSA, per germline. V was trimmed by 4 bases and J by 4 bases, leaving 13 bases between them. The CDR3 loop spans 14 amino acids. CDR3 sequence: CASSWGTRSYGYTF. CDR3 nucleotides: TGTGCCAGCAGCTGGGGGACACGGAGCTATGGCTACACCTTC.